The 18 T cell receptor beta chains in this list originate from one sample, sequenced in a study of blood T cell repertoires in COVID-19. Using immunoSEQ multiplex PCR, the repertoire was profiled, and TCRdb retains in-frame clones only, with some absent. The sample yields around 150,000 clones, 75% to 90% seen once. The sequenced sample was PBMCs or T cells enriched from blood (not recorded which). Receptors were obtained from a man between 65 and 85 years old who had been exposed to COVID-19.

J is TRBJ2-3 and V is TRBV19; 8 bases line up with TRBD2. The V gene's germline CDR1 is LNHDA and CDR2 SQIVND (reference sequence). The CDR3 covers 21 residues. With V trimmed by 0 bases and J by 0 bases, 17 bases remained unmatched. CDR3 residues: CASSIDPRFSGGLLSTDTQYF. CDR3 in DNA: TGTGCCAGTAGTATAGATCCCCGGTTCAGCGGGGGCCTCCTTAGCACAGATACGCAGTATTTT.

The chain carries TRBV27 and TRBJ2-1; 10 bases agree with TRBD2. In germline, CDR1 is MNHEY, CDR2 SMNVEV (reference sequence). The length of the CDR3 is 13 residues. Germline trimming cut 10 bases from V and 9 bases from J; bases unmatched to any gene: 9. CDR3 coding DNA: TGTGCCACCGGAAGCGGGGGGGGTGTTGAGCAGTTCTTC. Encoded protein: CATGSGGGVEQFF.

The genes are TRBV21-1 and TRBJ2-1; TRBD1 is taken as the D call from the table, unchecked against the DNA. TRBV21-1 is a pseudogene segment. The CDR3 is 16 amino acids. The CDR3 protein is CASSTRPYRDNDEQFF. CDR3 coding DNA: TGTGCCAGCAGCACAAGACCGTACCGGGACAATGATGAGCAGTTCTTC.

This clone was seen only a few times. The CDR3 region is CASSFVQGGNQPQHF. CDR3 bases: TGTGCCAGCAGTTTTGTCCAGGGTGGCAATCAGCCCCAGCATTTT. The rearrangement uses TRBV28 and TRBJ1-5, with D possibly matching TRBD1 (5 bases). The CDR3 extends over 15 amino acids. V was clipped by 3 bases and J by 2 bases, with 11 bases between them. Germline V gives CDR1 MDHEN, CDR2 SYDVKM.

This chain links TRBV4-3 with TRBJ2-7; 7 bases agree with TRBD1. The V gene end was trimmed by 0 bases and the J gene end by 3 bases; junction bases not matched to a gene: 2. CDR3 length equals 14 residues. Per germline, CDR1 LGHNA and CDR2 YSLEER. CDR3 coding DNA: TGCGCCAGCAGCCAAGAAGGGGGCAGCTACGAGCAGTACTTC. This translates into CASSQEGGSYEQYF.

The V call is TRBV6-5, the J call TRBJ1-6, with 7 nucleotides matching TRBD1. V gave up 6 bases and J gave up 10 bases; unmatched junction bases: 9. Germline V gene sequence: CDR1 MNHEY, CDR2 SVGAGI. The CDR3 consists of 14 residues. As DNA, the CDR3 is TGTGCCAGCAGGGAGACAGGGATTGGCTCACCCCTCCACTTT. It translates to CASRETGIGSPLHF.

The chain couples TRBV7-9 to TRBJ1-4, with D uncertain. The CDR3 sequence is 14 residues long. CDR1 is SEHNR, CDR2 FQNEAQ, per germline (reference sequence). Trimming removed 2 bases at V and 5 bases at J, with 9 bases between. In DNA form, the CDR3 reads TGTGCCAGCAGCTTACTCGGACTCAATGAAAAACTGTTTTTT. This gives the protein CASSLLGLNEKLFF. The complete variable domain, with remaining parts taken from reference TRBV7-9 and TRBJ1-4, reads DTGVSQNPRHKITKRGQNVTFRCDPISEHNRLYWYRQTLGQGPEFLTYFQNEAQLEKSRLLSDRFSAERPKGSFSTLEIQRTEQGDSAMYLCASSLLGLNEKLFFGSGTQLSVL.

CDR3 coding DNA: TGTGCCAGCAGCTTATCTGGAGGTCTCAATTCACCCCTCCACTTT. As protein: CASSLSGGLNSPLHF. The rearrangement uses TRBV7-2 and TRBJ1-6; no firm D call. CDR3 length equals 15 residues. Germline V gene lookup returns CDR1 SGHTA and CDR2 FQGNSA. V gave up 2 bases and J gave up 7 bases, with 12 bases separating them.

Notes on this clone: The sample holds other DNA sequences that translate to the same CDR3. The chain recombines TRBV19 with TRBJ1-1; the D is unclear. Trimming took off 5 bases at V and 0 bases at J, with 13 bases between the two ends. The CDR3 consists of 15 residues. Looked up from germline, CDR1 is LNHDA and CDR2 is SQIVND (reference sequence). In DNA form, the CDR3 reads TGTGCCAGTAGTCCCCACCGACGGGTGAACACTGAAGCTTTCTTT. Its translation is CASSPHRRVNTEAFF.

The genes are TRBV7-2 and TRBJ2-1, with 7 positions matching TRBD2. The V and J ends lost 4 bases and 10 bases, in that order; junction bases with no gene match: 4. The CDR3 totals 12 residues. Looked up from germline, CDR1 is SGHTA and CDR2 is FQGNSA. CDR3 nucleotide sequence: TGTGCCAGCAGCTCCTCGACTAGCGAGCAGTTCTTC. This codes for CASSSSTSEQFF.

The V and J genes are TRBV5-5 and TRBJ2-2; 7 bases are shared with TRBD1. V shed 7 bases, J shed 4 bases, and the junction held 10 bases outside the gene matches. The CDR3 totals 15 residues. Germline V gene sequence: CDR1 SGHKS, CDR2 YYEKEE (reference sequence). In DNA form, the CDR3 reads TGTGCCAGCTTCGGGACAGCAAGGGGCACCGGGGAGCTGTTTTTT. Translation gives CASFGTARGTGELFF.

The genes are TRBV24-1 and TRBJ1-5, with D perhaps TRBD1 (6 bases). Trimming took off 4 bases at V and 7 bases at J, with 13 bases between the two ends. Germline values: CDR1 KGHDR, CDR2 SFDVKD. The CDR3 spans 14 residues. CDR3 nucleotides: TGTGCCACCAGTGAGGGCAGGGGATACCAGCCCCAGCATTTT. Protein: CATSEGRGYQPQHF.

The CDR3 sequence: CASRTGPGEQYF. The CDR3 DNA is TGTGCCAGTAGGACAGGGCCGGGCGAGCAGTACTTC. This sequence joins TRBV27 and TRBJ2-7; TRBD1 aligns across 8 bases. Per germline, CDR1 MNHEY and CDR2 SMNVEV (reference sequence). This CDR3 has 12 residues. After removal of 9 bases from V and 6 bases from J, the junction contained 7 bases not matched to a gene.

CDR3 sequence: CASSLTGEPYTEAFF. As DNA, the CDR3 is TGTGCCAGCAGCTTAACAGGGGAGCCTTACACTGAAGCTTTCTTT. J is TRBJ1-1 and V is TRBV5-4; TRBD1 agrees at 7 bases. CDR3 length: 15 amino acids. From germline, CDR1 is SGHNT and CDR2 YYREEE (reference sequence). Trimming at V came to 2 bases and at J to 3 bases, leaving 7 bases not matched to a gene.

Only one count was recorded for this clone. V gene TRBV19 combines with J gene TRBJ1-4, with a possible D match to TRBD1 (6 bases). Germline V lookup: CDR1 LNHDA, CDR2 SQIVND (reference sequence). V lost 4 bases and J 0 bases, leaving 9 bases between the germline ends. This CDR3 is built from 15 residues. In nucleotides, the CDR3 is TGTGCCAGTAGTAAGGGACAAGCAACTAATGAAAAACTGTTTTTT. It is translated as CASSKGQATNEKLFF.

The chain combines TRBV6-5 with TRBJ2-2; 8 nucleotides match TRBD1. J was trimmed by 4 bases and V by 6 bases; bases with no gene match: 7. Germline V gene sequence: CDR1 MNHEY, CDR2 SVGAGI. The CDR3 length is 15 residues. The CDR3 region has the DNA TGTGCCAGCAGGGAGAGACAGGGGTCCACCGGGGAGCTGTTTTTT. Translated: CASRERQGSTGELFF.

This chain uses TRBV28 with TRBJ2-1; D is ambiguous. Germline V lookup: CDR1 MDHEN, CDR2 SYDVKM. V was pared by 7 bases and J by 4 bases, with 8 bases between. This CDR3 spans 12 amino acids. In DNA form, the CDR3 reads TGTGCCAGCAATGAGCGTTACAATGAGCAGTTCTTC. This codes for CASNERYNEQFF.

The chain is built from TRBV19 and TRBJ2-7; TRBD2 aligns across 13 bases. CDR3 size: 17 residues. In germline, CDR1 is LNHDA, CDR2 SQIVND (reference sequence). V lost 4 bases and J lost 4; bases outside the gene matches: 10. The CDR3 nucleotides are TGTGCCAGTAGTAGAGGGGGGACTAGCGGGACGCTTTACGAGCAGTACTTC. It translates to CASSRGGTSGTLYEQYF.